This TCR beta chain was profiled in a study of CD8 T cells in ankylosing spondylitis. The table lists this clonotype with a few counts. The antigen remains unidentified. TCRdb ran MiXCR on the 5' RACE reads and lists one entry per CDR3 protein. The table lists just under 550,000 distinct CDR3 sequences, about 13% of them singletons. This CDR3 has 13 residues. V dropped 2 bases and J dropped 8 bases, with 12 bases sitting between them. Overall study results and limits: Ankylosing spondylitis blood appeared to be characterized by a TCR beta motif of 8 or 9 highly homologous variants.

The rearrangement links TRBV12-3 or TRBV12-4 to TRBJ1-2, with D perhaps TRBD1 (5 bases). The clonotype comes from a male donor with ankylosing spondylitis. Material: blood, either unsorted or a sorted T cell fraction (not recorded which). The CDR3 bases are TGTGCCAGCAGTTTAATTTCTCAGGGAGGCTACACCTTC. It is translated as CASSLISQGGYTF.